This TCR beta chain was obtained from a study of cytomegalovirus exposure and HLA in healthy donors. Whole-study findings and limits: Most of the CMV-associated TCR beta chains (in a later analysis) appeared to be HLA-restricted. An analysis was carried out at a later point. It showed that HLA-associated TCR beta chains were more clonally expanded than equally common non-associated chains. Cytomegalovirus association was assigned to approximately 180 TCR beta chains.

The PCR had 60 Vbeta and 13 Jbeta primers. Profiled with immunoSEQ multiplex PCR; TCRdb holds only in-frame clones, not every one. The data contain about 140,000 clones, roughly 70% of them singletons. Of note for this clone: Its antigen remains unknown.

CDR1 MNHNS and CDR2 SASEGT come from the germline V gene. Deletions cut 6 bases from V and 3 bases from J, with 12 bases between. CDR3 size: 14 residues. Sequences were obtained from PBMCs. The V call is TRBV6-1, the J call TRBJ1-5; D is perhaps TRBD1 (6 bases). The receptor was derived from a human donor in good health. CDR3 loop: CASRAGDINQPQHF. The CDR3 coding sequence is TGTGCCAGCAGGGCAGGGGACATCAATCAGCCCCAGCATTTT.